The 9 T cell receptor beta chains listed next were all sequenced from one sample in a study of monozygotic twins with cystic fibrosis. Profiling relied on immunoSEQ multiplex PCR, and the TCRdb table lists in-frame clones only, not all of them. The table includes around 20,000 clones, under 95% detected once. Material for sequencing was blood. These receptors were taken from a girl aged 2-9 years with cystic fibrosis.

This sequence joins TRBV19 and TRBJ1-1; D uncertain. The germline gives CDR1 LNHDA, CDR2 SQIVND (reference sequence). CDR3 length: 14 amino acids. The V and J ends lost 3 bases and 3 bases respectively, with 11 bases between them. The chain's CDR3 is CASSIWSGYTEAFF. In DNA form, the CDR3 reads TGTGCCAGTAGTATCTGGTCCGGGTACACTGAAGCTTTCTTT.

The chain joins TRBV28 to TRBJ1-5; TRBD1 is a possible D gene (5 bases). The CDR3 consists of 16 residues. Trimming removed 6 bases at V and 3 bases at J, with 18 bases between. CDR1 MDHEN and CDR2 SYDVKM come from the germline V gene. CDR3 nucleotides: TGTGCCAGCAGAACGTGGGGGGAATGGGCCAATCAGCCCCAGCATTTT. Amino acids: CASRTWGEWANQPQHF.

This sequence joins TRBV7-1 and TRBJ2-7; 7 bases align to TRBD1. TRBV7-1 is designated an ORF whose function remains uncertain. This CDR3 has 14 amino acids. V was clipped by 5 bases and J by 5 bases; unmatched bases: 9. The CDR3 DNA reads TGTGCCAGCAGCCAACGACAGGGAGCCGACGAGCAGTACTTC. It yields the protein CASSQRQGADEQYF.

About this clone: Distinct nucleotide sequences in the sample also encode this CDR3. This rearrangement joins TRBV19 to TRBJ1-2; D remains unclear. Germline CDR1 and CDR2: LNHDA and SQIVND (reference sequence). The CDR3 covers 13 residues. Trimming stripped 4 bases from V and 7 bases from J, with 13 bases between. CDR3 in amino acids: CASSNRPEGGYTF. CDR3 in DNA: TGTGCCAGTAGTAATCGGCCGGAGGGTGGCTACACCTTC.

This clone has only one observation. The chain links TRBV6-1 to TRBJ2-3, with 8 nucleotides matching TRBD2. The V and J ends lost 2 bases and 2 bases, in that order; junction bases with no gene match: 3. Germline loops: CDR1 MNHNS, CDR2 SASEGT. The CDR3 is made up of 15 amino acids. The CDR3 here is CASSEPGGTTDTQYF. As DNA, the CDR3 is TGTGCCAGCAGTGAACCGGGAGGGACCACAGATACGCAGTATTTT.

This clone was detected only a few times. This rearrangement joins TRBV10-3 to TRBJ1-5, with TRBD1 matching over 8 bases. This CDR3 has 14 residues. CDR1 is ENHRY and CDR2 is SYGVKD in the germline V gene. The J segment lost 4 bases and the V segment lost 4 bases, leaving 3 bases of the junction unmatched. The CDR3 DNA sequence: TGTGCCATCAGTGTTACAGGGGGAAATCAGCCCCAGCATTTT. This sequence encodes CAISVTGGNQPQHF.

The rearrangement links TRBV6-5 to TRBJ1-2; D is ambiguous. Germline lookup yields CDR1 MNHEY and CDR2 SVGAGI. Trimming stripped 8 bases from V and 8 bases from J, with 15 bases between. CDR3 length: 12 amino acids. The CDR3 loop is CASLPETVGYTF. In DNA, the CDR3 is TGTGCCAGCCTACCCGAGACGGTAGGCTACACCTTC.

This clone was observed a few times. The chain is built from TRBV11-2 and TRBJ1-2; 9 positions match TRBD1. This CDR3 is 17 amino acids long. CDR1 SGHAT and CDR2 FQNNGV come from the germline V gene. V trimming: 3 bases; J trimming: 0 bases; junction bases outside the gene matches: 8. The CDR3 loop reads CASSFVGTGRSNYGYTF. DNA for the CDR3: TGTGCCAGCAGCTTTGTGGGGACAGGGCGCTCTAACTATGGCTACACCTTC.

The chain links TRBV27 to TRBJ2-5; no reliable D call. V was shortened by 4 bases and J by 2 bases, with 11 bases between the two germline ends. The CDR3 is made up of 14 amino acids. The V gene's germline CDR1 is MNHEY and CDR2 SMNVEV (reference sequence). The CDR3 coding sequence is TGTGCCAGCAGTTGGCGCTGGATACAAGAGACCCAGTACTTC. This translates into CASSWRWIQETQYF.